One T cell receptor beta chain is described in this entry. Each CDR3 protein gets one entry after TCRdb re-called the RT-PCR reads with MiXCR. The sample contains around 570,000 distinct CDR3 sequences, approximately 10% of which appear only once. The sample originates from a study of response to subunit inactivated influenza vaccine. Separately, the same data were catalogued under a study of T cells expressing NK-cell markers. This second report adds: 5'RACE template switching built TCR beta cDNA with unique molecular identifiers. Obtained from sorted CD3+CD56+NKG2C+, CD3+CD56+NKG2C- and CD3+CD56-NKG2C+ T cells were the TCR beta repertoires. Expanded NKG2C+ T cell clones were not confirmed as HCMV-specific.

Sample: PBMCs from blood, taken on the day of vaccination. The receptor comes from a man in his fifties who received an inactivated influenza vaccine.

The CDR3 coding sequence is TGTGCCAGCAGTTACCGGCAGGGTTATTCACCCCTCCACTTT. Residues: CASSYRQGYSPLHF. This chain joins TRBV6-5 and TRBJ1-6; tentative D call: TRBD1 (5 bases). CDR3 size: 14 residues. Per the germline V gene, CDR1 is MNHEY and CDR2 is SVGAGI. The V gene lost 2 bases and the J gene lost 8 bases, with 10 bases spanning the gap.